These 9 T cell receptor beta chains share one sample of origin, sequenced in a study of OX40 agonist ivuxolimab in advanced cancers. The method was immunoSEQ multiplex PCR; TCRdb's version includes in-frame clones alone and lacks a portion of them. The repertoire holds around 69,000 clones, 80% to 90% seen once, with 4% in the top ten. The material sequenced was CD4+ or CD8+ T cells sorted from blood, taken in a trial of the OX40 agonist ivuxolimab. These TCRs come from an adult with an advanced solid tumor such as melanoma, head and neck, liver or kidney cancer.

The V and J genes are TRBV18 and TRBJ2-1; 14 bases line up with TRBD2. This CDR3 comprises 15 residues. With 3 bases clipped from V and 9 bases from J, the junction kept 4 bases outside the gene matches. Per the germline V gene, CDR1 is KGHSH and CDR2 is LQKENI. The DNA of the CDR3 is TGTGCCAGCTCACCCCCGACTAGCGGGAGGGGTGAGCAGTTCTTC. Amino acid sequence: CASSPPTSGRGEQFF.

The chain uses TRBV6-5 and TRBJ1-1, with D maybe TRBD1 (5 bases). With 2 bases removed from V and 4 bases from J, the gap between germline ends came to 11 bases. Per the germline V gene, CDR1 is MNHEY and CDR2 is SVGAGI. The length of the CDR3 is 14 residues. The CDR3 DNA sequence: TGTGCCAGCAGTTACGATAGGGGATTCACTGAAGCTTTCTTT. It encodes CASSYDRGFTEAFF.

This rearrangement joins TRBV28 to TRBJ1-1, with 10 bases aligning to TRBD1. CDR1 MDHEN and CDR2 SYDVKM come from the germline V gene. V gave up 3 bases and J gave up 5 bases; unmatched junction bases: 6. The CDR3 loop spans 15 amino acids. The CDR3: CASSLRTGGGTEAFF. CDR3 DNA: TGTGCCAGCAGTTTGAGGACAGGGGGAGGAACTGAAGCTTTCTTT. Using reference TRBV28 and TRBJ1-1 for the parts outside the CDR3, the full variable domain is DVKVTQSSRYLVKRTGEKVFLECVQDMDHENMFWYRQDPGLGLRLIYFSYDVKMKEKGDIPEGYSVSREKKERFSLILESASTNQTSMYLCASSLRTGGGTEAFFGQGTRLTVV.

This clone occurred a few times. V gene TRBV5-6 combines with J gene TRBJ2-7, with D unclear. Trimming stripped 4 bases from V and 9 bases from J, with 20 bases between. Germline lookup yields CDR1 SGHDT and CDR2 YYEEEE. The CDR3 consists of 14 residues. CDR3 in DNA: TGTGCCAGCAGCCGAAGCCGGCCCTCCGTGGGGCAGTACTTC. Protein product: CASSRSRPSVGQYF.

The chain has TRBV12-5 and TRBJ2-1; the D is unclear. This CDR3 comprises 11 residues. Germline V lookup: CDR1 LGHNT, CDR2 FRNRAP. Between the trimmed V and J ends, which lost 7 bases and 4 bases, there was a span of 5 bases. The CDR3 region is CASAVYNEQFF. The CDR3, as DNA: TGTGCTAGTGCCGTTTACAATGAGCAGTTCTTC.

V gene TRBV5-1 combines with J gene TRBJ2-1, with D maybe TRBD1 (7 bases). CDR3 length: 13 residues. Germline CDR1 is SGHRS and CDR2 is YFSETQ. V was clipped by 5 bases and J by 7 bases, with 13 bases between them. DNA for the CDR3: TGCGCCAGCAGTCCTCAGGGGGGTAATGAGCAGTTCTTC. Translated, it gives CASSPQGGNEQFF. The whole variable domain, remainder taken from reference TRBV5-1 and TRBJ2-1, is KAGVTQTPRYLIKTRGQQVTLSCSPISGHRSVSWYQQTPGQGLQFLFEYFSETQRNKGNFPGRFSGRQFSNSRSEMNVSTLELGDSALYLCASSPQGGNEQFFGPGTRLTVL.

This clone came up once. The rearrangement joins TRBV19 to TRBJ2-7, with TRBD1 as a possible D gene (6 bases). Germline V gene sequence: CDR1 LNHDA, CDR2 SQIVND (reference sequence). The CDR3 consists of 15 residues. V was pared by 6 bases and J by 1 base, with 16 bases between. The CDR3 sequence: CASRRDGGSSYEQYF. Here the CDR3 DNA reads TGTGCCAGTAGACGGGATGGGGGCTCGTCCTACGAGCAGTACTTC.

This chain connects TRBV2 to TRBJ2-3; 9 nucleotides align to TRBD1. Trimming took 5 bases from V and 1 from J; bases not matched to a gene: 1. The CDR3 has 14 amino acids. Germline CDR1 reads SNHLY; CDR2 reads FYNNEI. CDR3 bases: TGTGCCAGCAGTTACAGGGGGCGCACAGATACGCAGTATTTT. Amino acids: CASSYRGRTDTQYF.

The chain links TRBV7-9 to TRBJ2-1; possible D gene TRBD1, 7 bases. The V gene's germline CDR1 is SEHNR and CDR2 FQNEAQ (reference sequence). The V end was cut by 1 base, the J end by 7 bases, with 11 bases between. This CDR3 is 14 amino acids long. CDR3 in amino acids: CASSLVAGGNEQFF. The CDR3 DNA follows: TGTGCCAGCAGCTTAGTTGCAGGGGGGAATGAGCAGTTCTTC.